This T cell receptor (beta chain) was captured by sequencing in a study of T cell responses to AZD1222 COVID-19 vaccine. Overall study results and limits: In the spike-specific TCR repertoire, nearly half reportedly target unmutated variant regions. Rises in breadth and depth of Spike-specific TCRs came after two AZD1222 doses. White British people made up most donors, females outnumbered males, and clonal diversity was possibly underestimated. Across the whole spike, CD4 TCRs peaked at regions 160-218 and 743-854.

The table came from immunoSEQ multiplex PCR; TCRdb's copy has only in-frame clones and leaves some out. Of about 150,000 clones listed, around nine tenths are singletons. A note on this clone: Its matching antigen is unknown. Germline and junction disagree at one end, which may indicate a read error.

Germline V gives CDR1 MGHRA, CDR2 YSYEKL. CDR3 length equals 14 residues. This receptor was taken from an adult in good health. The source material was peripheral blood, sampled on day 0 of AZD1222 vaccination. V gene TRBV4-1 combines with J gene TRBJ1-1; possible D gene TRBD1, 5 bases. The CDR3 reads CASSQADRQREAFF. CDR3 bases: TGCGCCAGCAGTCAAGCCGACAGACAAAGGGAAGCTTTCTTT.